This T cell receptor beta chain was recorded in a study of regulatory T cells in long-lasting Graves disease. Broader study findings: Among the persistent patients, 2,741 public clonotypes were shared, more than the roughly 990 shared among new patients. Those with persistent Graves' had less TCR diversity than newly diagnosed patients.

The time point is: newly diagnosed GD, antithyroid drugs for less than 3 months. The TCR library was made from RNA that had been extracted from PBMCs in TRIzol. This clonotype was counted ten times or more. Its target is unknown. The TCR beta library used iRepertoire HTBI primers with Arm-PCR amplification of CDR3. TCRdb independently ran MiXCR on the multiplex PCR reads; one entry per CDR3 protein. Of 550,000 or so distinct CDR3 sequences listed, around 12% are singletons. Germline CDR1 MDHEN, CDR2 SYDVKM. The germline V and J ends were trimmed by 6 bases and 3 bases, with 15 bases remaining between them. This CDR3 is built from 14 residues. The sample was also reused in another study, on T cells in Graves' hyperthyroidism and ophthalmopathy. That study adds: In the first-round RT-PCR of the TCR CDR3, the HTBI primer set was used.

This clonotype originated in a woman aged 30 to 39 with Graves disease. Sequences were derived from peripheral blood mononuclear cells (PBMCs), sampled at new diagnosis, from a patient treated with antithyroid drugs. V gene TRBV28 combines with J gene TRBJ2-7; D not resolved. The CDR3 protein is CASSRGGAYYEQYF. DNA of the CDR3: TGTGCCAGCAGCCGAGGCGGAGCCTACTACGAGCAGTACTTC.